This record covers a single T cell receptor (beta chain). Its antigen is unknown. Profiling relied on immunoSEQ multiplex PCR, and the TCRdb table lists in-frame clones only, not all of them. Of about 220,000 clones in the sample, approximately 80% were seen once. This record belongs to a study of cytomegalovirus exposure and HLA in healthy donors. The germline V gene has CDR1 MNHNS and CDR2 SASEGT. V shed 0 bases and J 3 bases; nucleotides not matched to a gene: 9. This CDR3 comprises 18 residues. Study-wide findings and caveats: The study flagged approximately 180 TCR beta chains as cytomegalovirus-associated.

Specimen: PBMCs. The TCR was taken from a woman younger than 45 in good health and CMV-seropositive. The chain joins TRBV6-1 to TRBJ2-3; 10 bases match TRBD2. The CDR3 sequence is CASSEASPSGRRTDTQYF. CDR3 DNA: TGTGCCAGCAGTGAAGCATCGCCTAGCGGGAGAAGGACAGATACGCAGTATTTT.